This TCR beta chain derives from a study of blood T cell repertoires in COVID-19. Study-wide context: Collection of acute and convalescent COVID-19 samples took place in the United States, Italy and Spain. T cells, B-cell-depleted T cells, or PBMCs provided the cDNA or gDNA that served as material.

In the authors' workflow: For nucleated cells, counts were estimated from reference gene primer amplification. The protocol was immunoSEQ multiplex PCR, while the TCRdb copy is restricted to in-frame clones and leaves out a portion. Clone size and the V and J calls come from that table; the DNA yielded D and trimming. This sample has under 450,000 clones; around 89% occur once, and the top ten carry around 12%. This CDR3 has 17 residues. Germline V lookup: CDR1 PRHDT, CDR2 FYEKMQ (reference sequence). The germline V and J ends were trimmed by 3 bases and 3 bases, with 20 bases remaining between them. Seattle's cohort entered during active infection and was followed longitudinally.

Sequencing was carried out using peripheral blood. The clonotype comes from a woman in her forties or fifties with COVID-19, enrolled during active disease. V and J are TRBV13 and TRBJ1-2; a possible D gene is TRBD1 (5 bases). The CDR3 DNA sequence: TGTGCCAGCAGCTTCTACCAGACAGCCCTTGCGGACTATGGCTACACCTTC. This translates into CASSFYQTALADYGYTF.